The sequence of this T cell receptor (beta chain) was determined in a study of glioma-infiltrating T cells after dendritic cell vaccination. As for the study in general: Three intradermal dendritic cell vaccine injections were given every two weeks.

CDR1 is SGHDT, CDR2 YYEEEE, per germline. The CDR3 loop spans 13 amino acids. Trimming took 4 bases from V and 3 from J, leaving 11 bases between them. This clone was seen just once. Method: immunoSEQ multiplex PCR; TCRdb's copy keeps in-frame clones and lacks some. This repertoire shows about 64,000 clones, 82% found once; its top ten account for about 8.9%. All glioblastoma patients lacked an isocitrate dehydrogenase mutation. The sample in question was blood, obtained before dendritic cell vaccination. This TCR derives from a human donor with glioblastoma. The J gene is TRBJ2-7, the V gene TRBV5-6, with D tentatively TRBD1 (5 bases). The CDR3 nucleotides read TGTGCCAGCAGCATAGACAGATACTACGAGCAGTACTTC. Its translation is CASSIDRYYEQYF.